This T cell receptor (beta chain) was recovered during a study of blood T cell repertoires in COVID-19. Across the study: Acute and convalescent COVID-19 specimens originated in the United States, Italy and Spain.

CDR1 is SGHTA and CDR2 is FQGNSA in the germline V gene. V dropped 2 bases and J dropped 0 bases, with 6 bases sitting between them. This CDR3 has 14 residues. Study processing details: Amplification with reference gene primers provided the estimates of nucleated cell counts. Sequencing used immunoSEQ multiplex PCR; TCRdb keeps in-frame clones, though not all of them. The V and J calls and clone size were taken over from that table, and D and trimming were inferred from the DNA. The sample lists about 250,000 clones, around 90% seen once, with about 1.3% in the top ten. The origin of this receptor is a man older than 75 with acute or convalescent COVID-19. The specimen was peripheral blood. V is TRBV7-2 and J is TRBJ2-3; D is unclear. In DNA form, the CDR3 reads TGTGCCAGCAGCTTAACGCGAAGCACAGATACGCAGTATTTT. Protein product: CASSLTRSTDTQYF. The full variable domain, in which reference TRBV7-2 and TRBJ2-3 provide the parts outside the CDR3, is GAGVSQSPSNKVTEKGKDVELRCDPISGHTALYWYRQSLGQGLEFLIYFQGNSAPDKSGLPSDRFSAERTGGSVSTLTIQRTQQEDSAVYLCASSLTRSTDTQYFGPGTRLTVL.